This TCR beta chain was sequenced during a study of cytomegalovirus exposure and HLA in healthy donors (TCRdb year 2017). About the full investigation: In an earlier analysis of roughly 500 of the donors, 276 Gb of sequence data and 100 million or so unique TCR beta sequences from 150 million to 200 million T cells were reported. An early release that covered around 590 HLA-typed donors contained around 300 gigabases of sequencing data and about 93 million unique TCR sequences. The genetic ancestry cluster associated with self-reported Caucasian donors included about four fifths of the approximately 400 genotyped donors. The study was designed to test whether signatures of past pathogen exposure could be identified by cataloging public T cell receptors. The study profiled the T cell repertoires of hundreds of subjects by immunosequencing and related them to cytomegalovirus serostatus. Along with the roughly 670-subject first cohort, a separate validation cohort of over a hundred different subjects was used. To predict cytomegalovirus infection status, the study brought together high-throughput TCR immunosequencing, statistical association of individual TCRs with disease status, and machine learning. In a later analysis, previously published TCR beta repertoires from some 640 donors were re-analyzed and high-resolution HLA genotyping was added so that TCR occurrence patterns could be studied. Rather than using new phenotypic data, the later analysis identified candidate immune exposures from TCR beta sequences and from how often those sequences occurred across donors. An earlier analysis of approximately 500 of the donors applied high-throughput TCR beta sequencing to assess whether each TCR beta V gene segment acted as functional or pseudogenic. Donor age, sex, ethnicity and CMV serostatus were compiled alongside the repertoire data. Genome-wide SNP genotypes for about 60% of the roughly 700 donors were used in a later genetic analysis, which treated that subset as a discovery cohort. Every repertoire in the discovery cohort had been generated on one and the same sequencing platform. Both class I and class II loci were covered by HLA typing, at four-digit resolution. The number of typed donors differed by locus: about 629-630 for A, B, C, DRB1 and DQB1; 500 to 550 for DQA1; 606 for DPA1; and about 470 for DPB1. A handful of DR-DQ haplotypes were handled as single units for association and clustering because linkage in the cohort was strong. Among roughly 400 genotyped donors of the cohort, an average of about 220,000 unique TCR beta nucleotide sequences was sequenced per donor, of which roughly 17% were non-productive. Points the paper makes about the study in general: The cohort was sequenced for TCR beta chains only, and without alpha or paired-chain data the features that could be detected were limited. HLA typing was unavailable for some donors at each locus, so association tests used only the typed subset. According to a later analysis, most CMV-associated TCR beta chains appeared to be HLA-restricted, and the HLA associations seemed to be driven largely by CMV exposure. Correlated functional status among segregating V segments might be attributable to linkage disequilibrium, but an unknown experimental factor could not be ruled out. The classifier was reported to diagnose cytomegalovirus status with high specificity and sensitivity in both the original cohort and the validation cohort. In a later genetic analysis, a missense DCLRE1C variant was associated with V-gene and J-gene trimming of TCR beta chains, and the association was replicated in an independent cohort. A further reported finding was that TCR beta sequences accurately predicted the HLA-A and HLA-B alleles for most subjects in the first cohort. The sequencing pipeline was judged likely to have produced a cluster of highly shared sequence variants as a technical artifact. Immune exposure information for the cohort was limited to CMV serostatus. Most TCR sequences were seen in very few donors, while some public TCRs were found in many individuals. A later analysis found that TCR association rates varied across HLA loci, with DRB1 alleles showing the most associated TCRs and HLA-C alleles the fewest. Because the 87-base-pair reads could not distinguish some IMGT-functional V segments, including TRBV6-2 and TRBV6-3, those segments were excluded. Because counts were too low, about 15 rarely observed V segments, including chromosome 9 orphons, were left out of the earlier analysis of a few hundred of the donors. In a later analysis, several top co-occurrence clusters were reported to appear linked to parvovirus B19, influenza, CMV and Epstein-Barr virus. A total of fewer than 200 TCR beta chains were listed by the study as associated with cytomegalovirus. A few of the identified cytomegalovirus-associated TCR beta chains were confirmed in vitro to be specific for cytomegalovirus antigens. In a later analysis, HLA-associated TCR beta chains were found to be more clonally expanded and to have lower generation probabilities than equally common non-associated chains. The presence/absence analyses assumed that sequencing depth was roughly uniform across donors, and that assumption may not be true. Assigning TCR associations to individual alleles was difficult when HLA alleles, especially DR and DQ, strongly co-occurred. According to the authors, the approach could potentially be generalized to other disease states and immunological phenotypes. At a false discovery rate of 0.05, a later analysis linked some 18,000 TCR beta sequences to specific HLA alleles. An earlier analysis of approximately 570 of the donors showed that most TCR beta V segments appeared in productive rearrangements either about 87% or about 30% of the time, which broadly matched IMGT annotations. In a later genetic analysis, fewer N-insertions in productive TCRs were reported among donors in an Asian-associated ancestry cluster than the roughly 700-donor mean.

Receptor amplification or capture employed the immunoSEQ multiplex PCR assay. A mixture of 60 forward primers for TCR Vbeta segments and 13 reverse primers for TCR Jbeta segments was used in the multiplex PCR. The CDR3 region of rearranged TCR beta genes was amplified from genomic DNA by a multiplex PCR assay. Amplified TCR beta libraries were sequenced as 87-base-pair reads on the Illumina HiSeq System. The paper's processing steps were these. In a later analysis, tens of millions of unique TCR beta chains were counted across the approximately 620 repertoires, and approximately 11 million of these chains were shared by at least two donors. Raw reads were error-corrected and collapsed into unique sequences by a nearest-neighbor algorithm in which closely related sequences were merged to remove PCR and sequencing errors. V, D and J gene segments were assigned by aligning CDR3 sequences to IMGT reference sequences. Each retained sequence needed at least a six-nucleotide match to both a V gene segment and a J gene segment. A rearrangement was called productive if the CDR3 had no stop codons and remained in frame with V and J, and every other rearrangement was called non-productive. Following IMGT convention, CDR3 was defined as the stretch from the second conserved V-encoded cysteine up to the conserved J-encoded phenylalanine. The earlier analysis of about 560 of the donors excluded any sequence lacking an unambiguous match to a single V gene segment. In an earlier analysis of 587 of the donors, a V segment was called functional when productive rearrangements were above 56.7%, and segregating when the standard deviation between donors exceeded 5%. A statistical classification framework was built to diagnose cytomegalovirus status from the catalog of TCR beta chain sequences. V and J gene assignment, in a later analysis, came from comparing TCR nucleotide sequences with IMGT/GENE-DB human TR gene sequences. A later analysis assigned CDR3 sequences and most-parsimonious VDJ recombination scenarios with the TCRdist pipeline. In a later analysis, each TCR beta chain was defined by its CDR3 amino acid sequence together with its V-gene family, and reads without a unique V-gene family were excluded. In a later analysis, approximately 640 highly shared, low-generation-probability nucleotide sequences were removed to address suspected cross-contamination and a sequencing artifact. A later analysis calculated a clonal expansion index for each public chain from normalized within-repertoire ranks of inferred template counts. In a later analysis, generation probabilities were computed with a VDJ recombination model fitted to out-of-frame rearrangements, and the resulting probabilities were checked against IGoR. In a later analysis, TCR-TCR, TCR-HLA and TCR-CMV co-occurrence was scored with hypergeometric tests, and a repertoire-size bias correction was applied to TCR pairs. In a later analysis, false discovery rates were estimated by permuting HLA or CMV assignments 20 times. In a later analysis, co-occurring TCRs were grouped using DBSCAN, with TCRdist sequence similarity added in when clustering inside HLA-allele-positive subsets. For co-occurrence clustering, repertoires with fewer than 30,000 or more than 120,000 public chains were excluded, along with about five repertoires with anomalous nucleotide sharing. The clones in this table, taken by TCRdb from immuneACCESS, are in-frame only. Not every clone is retained; where verified, under half of the shortfall comes from an unresolved V gene, and the cause of the rest is unknown. V, J and clone size were drawn from that table, and D and trimming were deduced from the DNA. This sample comprises under 150,000 clones, 65% to 85% of them detected only once. The top ten constitute roughly 2.4% of the sample.

The germline V gene (reference sequence) supplies CDR1 SGHNT and CDR2 YYREEE. The V and J ends are trimmed by 4 bases and 1 base, leaving 17 bases between them. The CDR3, cysteine through phenylalanine, is 16 amino acids long. Just CDR3 DNA is preserved here, 48 bases in frame from base 1. About this clone: The antigen this receptor binds is unknown. Per-nucleotide qualities are absent, and no much larger clonotype sits a single base away.

The cohort comprised some 680 healthy bone marrow donors. At the time of sampling, all cohort members were nominally healthy, though unrecorded immune exposures were likely present. The donor was CMV seronegative and belonged to the group of 352 seronegative cohort members. Every donor gave a peripheral blood sample, and the peripheral blood mononuclear cells from that sample were used for TCR beta sequencing. The Qiagen DNeasy Blood Extraction Kit was used to extract genomic DNA from the blood cell samples. The V gene is TRBV5-4 and the J gene is TRBJ2-5; TRBD1 might be the D gene, on 6 matching bases. Sequences were obtained from PBMCs. This clonotype was obtained from a man aged 45-65 years in good health and CMV-seronegative. In nucleotide form, the sequence is TGTGCCAGCAGCACCAATCGACAGGACCCCCAAGAGACCCAGTACTTC. Translated, this is CASSTNRQDPQETQYF.